This T cell receptor (beta chain) was found in a study of STAT3 mutations in large granular lymphocyte leukemia. Findings and caveats of the study: In about 35% of the 18 patients, new TCR clonotypes emerged after therapy. Samples missed the first appearance of the clone. Suggested: STAT3 mutation was not the ancestral event for these clonal expansions. Every T-LGLL patient had at least one immunodominant TCRbeta clonotype.

Note on this clone: Its antigen is unidentified.

Profiled with immunoSEQ multiplex PCR; TCRdb holds only in-frame clones, not every one. Among over 30,000 clones listed, 86% were seen once. The sample was peripheral blood mononuclear cells. This TCR was recovered from a man aged 55 to 70 with T-cell large granular lymphocyte leukemia. Some clones in this sample may be carry-over from other donors' samples.

CDR3 region: CASSLLPGRLAGAEQYF. The DNA of the CDR3 is TGTGCCAGCAGCCTTCTTCCCGGAAGACTAGCGGGAGCCGAGCAGTACTTC. The J gene is TRBJ2-7, the V gene TRBV7-2, with 12 positions matching TRBD2. The germline CDR1 and CDR2 sequences are SGHTA and FQGNSA. J gave up 6 bases and V 5 bases, and 14 bases lay outside the gene matches. The CDR3 loop spans 17 amino acids. Full variable domain (missing parts from reference TRBV7-2 and TRBJ2-7): GAGVSQSPSNKVTEKGKDVELRCDPISGHTALYWYRQSLGQGLEFLIYFQGNSAPDKSGLPSDRFSAERTGGSVSTLTIQRTQQEDSAVYLCASSLLPGRLAGAEQYFGPGTRLTVT.